Below are 23 T cell receptor beta chains sequenced from a single sample in a study of T cell responses to AZD1222 COVID-19 vaccine. Only in-frame clones appear in the TCRdb table, and some are missing; sequencing was by immunoSEQ multiplex PCR. The sample consists of some 100,000 clones, roughly 87% of them appearing once. Sequencing was performed on peripheral blood, taken on day 0 of AZD1222 vaccination. The receptors were sampled from an adult in good health.

The chain is built from TRBV18 and TRBJ1-4; 8 bases match TRBD1. Germline CDR1 and CDR2: KGHSH and LQKENI. Trimming at V came to 5 bases and at J to 8 bases, leaving 7 bases not matched to a gene. CDR3 length: 14 residues. Here the CDR3 DNA reads TGTGCCAGCTCAAAGGACAGGGCCGAGGAAAAACTGTTTTTT. It is translated as CASSKDRAEEKLFF.

The chain is built from TRBV3-1 (or the pseudogene TRBV3-2) and TRBJ1-1; D remains ambiguous. Germline CDR1 reads LGHDT; CDR2 reads YNNKEL (reference sequence). The CDR3 covers 18 residues. V shed 0 bases and J shed 7 bases, with 24 bases lying between them. The CDR3 region has the DNA TGTGCCAGCAGCCAAGAAGTCCCCCGAAAAGCAGGAAACGGTGAAGCTTTCTTT. Translating it yields CASSQEVPRKAGNGEAFF.

This clone turned up a few times. The chain recombines TRBV19 with TRBJ1-5; D unresolved. Trimming pared 1 base from V and 2 bases from J, leaving 6 bases between. The CDR3 is 14 residues long. Germline assignment: CDR1 LNHDA and CDR2 SQIVND (reference sequence). This CDR3 is CASSIASGNQPQHF. CDR3 bases: TGTGCCAGTAGTATAGCCAGCGGCAATCAGCCCCAGCATTTT.

This rearrangement joins TRBV9 to TRBJ2-7; 8 bases map to TRBD1. Looked up from germline, CDR1 is SGDLS and CDR2 is YYNGEE. This CDR3 comprises 14 residues. J gave up 3 bases and V 4 bases, and 6 bases lay outside the gene matches. The CDR3 reads CASSFGQGSYEQYF. The CDR3 coding sequence is TGTGCCAGCAGCTTTGGACAGGGCAGCTACGAGCAGTACTTC.

The chain couples TRBV11-2 to TRBJ1-2; D uncertain. The germline V gene encodes CDR1 SGHAT and CDR2 FQNNGV. V lost 1 base, J lost 8 bases, and 14 bases lay in between. The CDR3 is 14 amino acids. The CDR3 coding sequence is TGTGCCAGCAGCTTAGGACCCAGCGGAGAGGGCTACACCTTC. Its translation: CASSLGPSGEGYTF.

The chain is built from TRBV4-2 and TRBJ2-1, with no clear D. The V gene's germline CDR1 is LGHNA and CDR2 YNFKEQ. CDR3 size: 12 residues. V lost 2 bases to trimming and J lost 4 bases, with 3 bases between them. For the CDR3, the DNA is TGTGCCAGCAGCCAACTATACAATGAGCAGTTCTTC. This translates into CASSQLYNEQFF.

The chain couples TRBV5-1 to TRBJ1-2; D gene unclear. CDR3 size: 12 residues. V was clipped by 2 bases and J by 11 bases, with 13 bases between them. Per the germline V gene, CDR1 is SGHRS and CDR2 is YFSETQ. CDR3 sequence reads: CASSLRNQEYTF. The CDR3 DNA follows: TGCGCCAGCAGCTTACGTAATCAGGAATACACCTTC.

V usage is TRBV27 and J usage is TRBJ2-7; weak D call: TRBD2 (6 bases). Trimming took 4 bases from V and 3 from J, leaving 25 bases between them. Germline CDR1 is MNHEY and CDR2 is SMNVEV (reference sequence). The CDR3 has 18 residues. In DNA, the CDR3 is TGTGCCAGCAGTTCCCCCCTCTGGTTTCTAGCGAGAATCTACGAGCAGTACTTC. This sequence encodes CASSSPLWFLARIYEQYF.

This rearrangement joins TRBV6-2 or TRBV6-3 to TRBJ2-2; D is undetermined. CDR3 size: 17 residues. Germline lookup yields CDR1 MNHEY and CDR2 SVGEGT. V was cut by 5 bases and J by 2 bases, with 18 bases left in between. CDR3: CASSPPRTAPNTGELFF. The CDR3 DNA follows: TGTGCCAGCAGTCCCCCCCGGACCGCACCTAACACCGGGGAGCTGTTTTTT.

In regard to this clone: Other DNA sequences in this specimen translate into the identical CDR3. The rearrangement joins TRBV28 to TRBJ1-2; no definite D call. The CDR3 is 13 amino acids. Trimming shortened V by 0 bases and J by 1 base, and 3 bases separated the two germline ends. The germline V gene encodes CDR1 MDHEN and CDR2 SYDVKM. CDR3 protein: CASSLWDNYGYTF. In DNA, the CDR3 is TGTGCCAGCAGTTTATGGGATAACTATGGCTACACCTTC.

This chain uses TRBV5-4 with TRBJ2-4; 9 nucleotides line up with TRBD1. V shed 5 bases, J shed 7 bases, and the junction held 10 bases outside the gene matches. This CDR3 has 15 residues. Germline V gene sequence: CDR1 SGHNT, CDR2 YYREEE (reference sequence). The DNA for the CDR3 is TGTGCCAGCAGTCGCTCCCAGGGGACAGGGAACATTCAGTACTTC. This encodes CASSRSQGTGNIQYF.

The rearrangement uses TRBV2 and TRBJ1-6; D is ambiguous. Germline V lookup: CDR1 SNHLY, CDR2 FYNNEI. The V end lost 7 bases, the J end lost 7 bases, and 20 bases lay between the germline ends. The CDR3 spans 16 residues. DNA for the CDR3: TGTGCCAGCAAAACACCGGGATATCTTCGAAATTCACCCCTCCACTTT. Translated, it gives CASKTPGYLRNSPLHF.

The genes are TRBV27 and TRBJ2-2; possible D gene TRBD2, 5 bases. Looked up from germline, CDR1 is MNHEY and CDR2 is SMNVEV (reference sequence). V was shortened by 1 base and J by 4 bases, with 10 bases between the two germline ends. This CDR3 has 15 residues. CDR3 sequence reads: CASSLFQEATGELFF. CDR3 bases: TGTGCCAGCAGTTTATTCCAGGAGGCCACCGGGGAGCTGTTTTTT.

The V and J genes are TRBV30 and TRBJ2-5, with D perhaps TRBD1 (6 bases). The CDR3 contains 13 residues. The V end lost 1 base, the J end lost 1 base, and 7 bases lay between the germline ends. Germline V gives CDR1 GTSNPN, CDR2 SVGIG (reference sequence). The CDR3 DNA reads TGTGCCTGGAGTGAGACAGGCCAAGAGACCCAGTACTTC. It is translated as CAWSETGQETQYF.

This sequence joins TRBV28 and TRBJ1-1; D is unresolved. The germline CDR1 and CDR2 sequences are MDHEN and SYDVKM. CDR3 length: 12 amino acids. V was trimmed by 10 bases and J by 1 base, leaving 10 bases between them. The CDR3 here is CATTDWNTEAFF. CDR3 DNA sequence: TGTGCCACTACGGACTGGAACACTGAAGCTTTCTTT.

A single count supports this clone. The rearrangement links TRBV5-1 to TRBJ2-3; 8 positions match TRBD1. Germline V CDR1 and CDR2: SGHRS, YFSETQ. With 3 bases clipped from V and 4 bases from J, the junction kept 4 bases outside the gene matches. This CDR3 contains 14 residues. The CDR3 here is CASSYGQGADTQYF. The CDR3 bases are TGCGCCAGCAGCTACGGACAGGGTGCAGATACGCAGTATTTT.

The chain combines TRBV5-1 with TRBJ1-4; D perhaps matches TRBD1 (5 bases). The CDR3 runs to 14 residues. Deletions cut 4 bases from V and 5 bases from J, with 12 bases between. Germline V gives CDR1 SGHRS, CDR2 YFSETQ. The CDR3 here is CASSLTVANEKLFF. CDR3 coding DNA: TGCGCCAGCAGCCTGACAGTTGCCAATGAAAAACTGTTTTTT.

The chain is built from TRBV19 and TRBJ1-4, with D perhaps matching TRBD1 (6 bases). This CDR3 contains 16 residues. CDR1 is LNHDA, CDR2 SQIVND, per germline (reference sequence). V was shortened by 9 bases and J by 0 bases, with 17 bases between the two germline ends. The CDR3 here is CASPGDRSSTNEKLFF. The DNA of the CDR3 is TGTGCCAGCCCAGGGGACCGATCTTCAACTAATGAAAAACTGTTTTTT.

This rearrangement joins TRBV5-6 to TRBJ2-6; the D is unclear. V shed 3 bases and J shed 0 bases, with 7 bases lying between them. Germline V lookup: CDR1 SGHDT, CDR2 YYEEEE. CDR3 size: 15 residues. DNA for the CDR3: TGTGCCAGCAGCTGGATTCACTCTGGGGCCAACGTCCTGACTTTC. It encodes CASSWIHSGANVLTF.

V and J are TRBV27 and TRBJ2-2; 7 nucleotides line up with TRBD1. Germline V gene lookup returns CDR1 MNHEY and CDR2 SMNVEV (reference sequence). Trimming took 5 bases from V and 2 from J; bases not matched to a gene: 5. The CDR3 has 15 residues. In DNA, the CDR3 is TGTGCCAGCAGTCATGGACAGGCTAACACCGGGGAGCTGTTTTTT. The encoded protein is CASSHGQANTGELFF.

This chain uses TRBV6-4 with TRBJ2-7; either TRBD1 or TRBD2 may fit D (5 bases each). The CDR3 contains 14 residues. The germline V gene encodes CDR1 MRHNA and CDR2 SNTAGT. Trimming stripped 6 bases from V and 2 bases from J, with 14 bases between. The CDR3 loop reads CASSPPGPTYEQYF. CDR3 sequence (DNA): TGTGCCAGCAGCCCCCCGGGGCCCACCTACGAGCAGTACTTC.

The chain couples TRBV5-1 to TRBJ1-2; 10 positions agree with TRBD1. This CDR3 contains 16 residues. From germline, CDR1 is SGHRS and CDR2 YFSETQ. Trimming at V came to 3 bases and at J to 4 bases, leaving 9 bases not matched to a gene. The chain's CDR3 is CASSSDRGLEGYGYTF. The CDR3 bases are TGCGCCAGCAGCTCTGACAGGGGGCTGGAGGGCTATGGCTACACCTTC.

The chain combines TRBV7-2 with TRBJ1-4; 11 nucleotides line up with TRBD1. CDR3 size: 17 residues. The V gene's germline CDR1 is SGHTA and CDR2 FQGNSA. J gave up 4 bases and V 3 bases, and 7 bases lay outside the gene matches. The CDR3 DNA sequence: TGTGCCAGCAGCTTTTCGGGACAGGGGGACGGTAATGAAAAACTGTTTTTT. This encodes CASSFSGQGDGNEKLFF. Together with reference TRBV7-2 and TRBJ1-4, the CDR3 gives the full variable domain: GAGVSQSPSNKVTEKGKDVELRCDPISGHTALYWYRQSLGQGLEFLIYFQGNSAPDKSGLPSDRFSAERTGGSVSTLTIQRTQQEDSAVYLCASSFSGQGDGNEKLFFGSGTQLSVL.